This T cell receptor beta chain was sequenced during a study of cytomegalovirus exposure and HLA in healthy donors. Losses at the gene ends were 7 bases for V and 2 bases for J; bases not matched to a gene: 7. The CDR3 spans 15 residues. Germline V CDR1 and CDR2: KGHSH, LQKENI. Remarks on this clone: Its target is unknown.

General observations from the study: Specificity for CMV antigens was confirmed in vitro for a few of the CMV-associated chains. Highest at DRB1 and lowest at HLA-C, TCR association rates differed among HLA loci in a later analysis. About 87% or about 30% of the time was how often most TCR beta V segments were productive, according to an earlier analysis.

Amplification used 60 Vbeta primers and 13 Jbeta primers. Assay: immunoSEQ multiplex PCR; the TCRdb copy retains only in-frame clones and omits some. The sample holds 110,000 to 150,000 clones, 80% to 85% seen once. The receptor's source is a male donor in good health and CMV-seropositive. The source material was PBMCs. The chain has TRBV18 and TRBJ2-2; 7 bases align to TRBD1. The CDR3 DNA reads TGTGCCAGCTTCACGGGGACAGTCAACACCGGGGAGCTGTTTTTT. Residues: CASFTGTVNTGELFF.